A single sample gave rise to the 14 T cell receptor beta chains below, sequenced in a study of blood T cell repertoires in COVID-19. Repertoires were generated with immunoSEQ multiplex PCR, while TCRdb's copy carries only in-frame clones and drops some. The sample yields 300,000 to 400,000 clones, 80% to 90% seen once. The sample consisted of peripheral blood. The receptors were sampled from a woman aged 50 to 60 with COVID-19, enrolled during active disease.

J is TRBJ1-2 and V is TRBV3-1 (or the pseudogene TRBV3-2), with TRBD1 as a possible D gene (5 bases). Trimming removed 3 bases from V and 4 bases from J, with 21 bases in between. Germline CDR1 LGHDT, CDR2 YNNKEL (reference sequence). The CDR3 has 17 amino acids. This CDR3 is CASSQIIGGVRVYGYTF. The CDR3 DNA is TGTGCCAGCAGCCAGATTATTGGGGGGGTGCGTGTCTATGGCTACACCTTC.

This chain links TRBV6-5 with TRBJ2-7; TRBD2 agrees at 11 bases. The CDR3 has 14 amino acids. V was clipped by 6 bases and J by 6 bases; unmatched bases: 7. CDR1 is MNHEY, CDR2 SVGAGI, per germline. For the CDR3, the DNA is TGTGCCAGCAGATTAGCGGGAGGGTCGCTCGAGCAGTACTTC. This sequence encodes CASRLAGGSLEQYF.

This sequence joins TRBV5-5 and TRBJ1-3; D might be TRBD1 (5 bases). The CDR3 sequence is 14 residues long. Deletions cut 4 bases from V and 5 bases from J, with 13 bases between. The V gene's germline CDR1 is SGHKS and CDR2 YYEKEE (reference sequence). The CDR3 reads CASSMDIHRNTIYF. Written as DNA, the CDR3 is TGTGCCAGCAGCATGGACATCCACAGAAACACCATATATTTT.

V usage is TRBV4-1 and J usage is TRBJ2-1; possible D gene TRBD2, 6 bases. Germline V gives CDR1 MGHRA, CDR2 YSYEKL. V gave up 0 bases and J gave up 4 bases, with 19 bases separating them. The length of the CDR3 is 18 residues. The CDR3 DNA sequence: TGCGCCAGCAGCCAAGATGGGCGGGGCAGGGTTAGGTACAATGAGCAGTTCTTC. Amino acids: CASSQDGRGRVRYNEQFF.

The chain uses TRBV5-6 and TRBJ2-1, with D perhaps matching TRBD2 (6 bases). Germline CDR1 SGHDT, CDR2 YYEEEE. This CDR3 has 16 amino acids. V was pared by 4 bases and J by 5 bases, with 19 bases between. The CDR3 DNA sequence: TGTGCCAGCAGCGGGGGGACGGGCAGAACTGACAATGAGCAGTTCTTC. It yields the protein CASSGGTGRTDNEQFF.

The chain couples TRBV7-3 to TRBJ2-1; 7 bases fit TRBD2. V shed 2 bases, J shed 4 bases, and the junction held 5 bases outside the gene matches. CDR3 length: 15 residues. Per the germline V gene, CDR1 is SGHTA and CDR2 is FQGTGA. Here the CDR3 reads CASSLWGGQYNEQFF. The CDR3 nucleotides are TGTGCCAGCAGCTTATGGGGGGGTCAGTACAATGAGCAGTTCTTC. Full variable domain (remainder filled in from reference TRBV7-3 and TRBJ2-1): GAGVSQTPSNKVTEKGKYVELRCDPISGHTALYWYRQSLGQGPEFLIYFQGTGAADDSGLPNDRFFAVRPEGSVSTLKIQRTERGDSAVYLCASSLWGGQYNEQFFGPGTRLTVL.

The chain joins TRBV30 to TRBJ2-5, with D unresolved. The ends were cut back, 5 bases at V and 3 bases at J, with 10 bases in the middle. Germline V lookup: CDR1 GTSNPN, CDR2 SVGIG (reference sequence). CDR3 length equals 12 residues. CDR3 coding DNA: TGTGCCTGGGACGGGTTGGAAGAGACCCAGTACTTC. As protein: CAWDGLEETQYF. The whole variable domain, remainder taken from reference TRBV30 and TRBJ2-5, is SQTIHQWPATLVQPVGSPLSLECTVEGTSNPNLYWYRQAAGRGLQLLFYSVGIGQISSEVPQNLSASRPQDRQFILSSKKLLLSDSGFYLCAWDGLEETQYFGPGTRLLVL.

The chain couples TRBV5-4 to TRBJ1-1; D gene ambiguous. Trimming took 1 base from V and 5 from J, leaving 9 bases between them. Germline CDR1 and CDR2: SGHNT and YYREEE (reference sequence). The CDR3 extends over 13 amino acids. CDR3 DNA: TGTGCCAGCAGCTTGATTTTGGAGACTGAAGCTTTCTTT. Translation gives CASSLILETEAFF.

This sequence joins TRBV6-6 and TRBJ1-5; D is unresolved. Germline V CDR1 and CDR2: MNHNY, SVGAGI (reference sequence). V lost 6 bases to trimming and J lost 0 bases, with 12 bases between them. The CDR3 runs 15 residues. CDR3 sequence (DNA): TGTGCCAGCAGCTCCTATATGAGTAGCAATCAGCCCCAGCATTTT. As protein: CASSSYMSSNQPQHF.

In this sample, this clone turned up a few times. The chain carries TRBV7-2 and TRBJ2-7, with D possibly matching TRBD2 (5 bases). V shed 2 bases and J shed 2 bases, with 16 bases lying between them. Germline V lookup: CDR1 SGHTA, CDR2 FQGNSA. The length of the CDR3 is 16 residues. The CDR3 sequence is CASSLLANPPTYEQYF. CDR3 sequence (DNA): TGTGCCAGCAGCTTATTAGCGAATCCCCCTACCTACGAGCAGTACTTC.

J is TRBJ2-7 and V is TRBV18; 10 bases line up with TRBD2. The CDR3 is 15 amino acids. After removal of 5 bases from V and 4 bases from J, the junction contained 8 bases not matched to a gene. Germline CDR1 and CDR2: KGHSH and LQKENI. CDR3 sequence reads: CASSKPGTSAYEQYF. CDR3 nucleotide sequence: TGTGCCAGCTCAAAGCCCGGGACTAGCGCGTACGAGCAGTACTTC. Complete variable domain (other parts from reference TRBV18 and TRBJ2-7): NAGVMQNPRHLVRRRGQEARLRCSPMKGHSHVYWYRQLPEEGLKFMVYLQKENIIDESGMPKERFSAEFPKEGPSILRIQQVVRGDSAAYFCASSKPGTSAYEQYFGPGTRLTVT.

The chain is built from TRBV4-2 and TRBJ2-2; 8 bases are a match to TRBD2. Looked up from germline, CDR1 is LGHNA and CDR2 is YNFKEQ. The CDR3 is made up of 16 amino acids. The V and J ends lost 3 bases and 4 bases, in that order; junction bases with no gene match: 7. The CDR3 coding sequence is TGTGCCAGCAGCCACTCGGCCGGGACTAGCACCGGGGAGCTGTTTTTT. Encoded protein: CASSHSAGTSTGELFF.

V and J are TRBV5-1 and TRBJ1-5; tentative D call: TRBD1 (5 bases). Germline-derived CDR1 and CDR2 are SGHRS and YFSETQ. Trimming shortened V by 0 bases and J by 6 bases, and 10 bases separated the two germline ends. The CDR3 is 14 amino acids. The CDR3 sequence is CASSLDWGGQPQHF. The CDR3 DNA follows: TGCGCCAGCAGCTTGGACTGGGGGGGTCAGCCCCAGCATTTT.

V and J are TRBV27 and TRBJ1-2; the match to TRBD1 covers 7 bases. CDR1 MNHEY and CDR2 SMNVEV come from the germline V gene (reference sequence). The junction had 11 bases not matched to a gene; V was cut back by 6 bases and J by 4 bases. This CDR3 spans 15 amino acids. The CDR3 DNA sequence: TGTGCCAGCAGCCGCCAAACGACAGGGCGCTATGGCTACACCTTC. This codes for CASSRQTTGRYGYTF.